The next 20 T cell receptor beta chains were all read from a single sample in a study of blood T cells in healthy people across ages. A second PCR of 7 to 11 cycles used a sample-barcoded 5' primer and a J-beta primer mix. A single record per CDR3 protein comes from TCRdb applying MiXCR to the 5' RACE reads. Here the sample spans hundreds of thousands of distinct CDR3 sequences, roughly 43% being singletons. The sequenced material came from blood. These receptors all come from an elderly man in good health.

J is TRBJ2-3 and V is TRBV4-1, with 9 bases that match TRBD2. This CDR3 spans 17 amino acids. Germline V gene data show CDR1 as MGHRA and CDR2 as YSYEKL. V was clipped by 3 bases and J by 3 bases; unmatched bases: 10. The CDR3 protein is CASSQFTAGGITDTQYF. CDR3 coding DNA: TGCGCCAGCAGCCAGTTCACAGCGGGAGGTATTACAGATACGCAGTATTTT.

This clonotype was found a few times. The chain couples TRBV27 to TRBJ2-3, with TRBD2 identical over 10 bases. CDR3 length equals 18 residues. Germline CDR1 reads MNHEY; CDR2 reads SMNVEV (reference sequence). The ends lost 5 bases at V and 1 base at J; junction bases unmatched: 12. The CDR3 nucleotides read TGTGCCAGCAGTCTCTCCCGGACTAGCGGAGGAGGCACAGATACGCAGTATTTT. Its protein product is CASSLSRTSGGGTDTQYF.

The table lists this clonotype with a few counts. The J gene is TRBJ1-5, the V gene TRBV27; D is unclear. This CDR3 has 13 amino acids. CDR1 is MNHEY, CDR2 SMNVEV, per germline (reference sequence). V lost 0 bases and J lost 6, with 6 bases in between. CDR3 protein: CASSLSAAQPQHF. The DNA for the CDR3 is TGTGCCAGCAGTTTATCGGCGGCTCAGCCCCAGCATTTT.

This clonotype occurred a few times. J is TRBJ2-1 and V is TRBV24-1, with D perhaps TRBD2 (6 bases). Trimming removed 4 bases from V and 7 bases from J, with 16 bases in between. The CDR3 has 15 residues. Germline CDR1 is KGHDR and CDR2 is SFDVKD. The CDR3 is CATSEEGGSRNEQFF. The CDR3 DNA follows: TGTGCCACCAGTGAGGAGGGTGGGTCACGGAATGAGCAGTTCTTC.

J is TRBJ2-7 and V is TRBV13, with 13 bases lining up with TRBD2. The CDR3 has 17 residues. Losses at the gene ends were 5 bases for V and 7 bases for J; bases not matched to a gene: 14. The V gene's germline CDR1 is PRHDT and CDR2 FYEKMQ (reference sequence). The CDR3 DNA reads as TGTGCCAGCAGCACCCCCGGGACTAGCGGGGTCGGATATGAGCAGTACTTC. Its translation is CASSTPGTSGVGYEQYF.

This clonotype has just a few counts. J is TRBJ2-6 and V is TRBV7-2; no firm D call. The CDR3 consists of 16 residues. V was shortened by 5 bases and J by 0 bases, with 11 bases between the two germline ends. The germline V gene has CDR1 SGHTA and CDR2 FQGNSA. CDR3 region: CASSRAESSGANVLTF. The CDR3 coding sequence is TGTGCCAGCAGCCGGGCAGAGAGCTCTGGGGCCAACGTCCTGACTTTC.

This clonotype was recorded at least ten times. The chain is built from TRBV12-5 and TRBJ1-5; D not resolved. Germline V lookup: CDR1 LGHNT, CDR2 FRNRAP. The length of the CDR3 is 17 residues. V was shortened by 6 bases and J by 1 base, with 19 bases between the two germline ends. CDR3 sequence (DNA): TGTGCTAGTGGCAGATCCCGGGAGAAAATAAGCAATCAGCCCCAGCATTTT. Translation: CASGRSREKISNQPQHF.

This clonotype was seen at least ten times. This chain uses TRBV5-1 with TRBJ2-7, with 13 bases that match TRBD2. The trim removed 1 base at V and 7 bases at J, leaving 14 bases unmatched. This CDR3 has 18 amino acids. Germline V lookup: CDR1 SGHRS, CDR2 YFSETQ. The CDR3 region has the DNA TGCGCCAGCAGCTTGCAATTATCCGGACTAGCGGGAGCTCGGGAGCAGTACTTC. Its translation is CASSLQLSGLAGAREQYF.

There are a few counts of this clonotype. The chain joins TRBV4-3 to TRBJ2-7, with a possible D match to TRBD2 (6 bases). The V end was cut by 8 bases, the J end by 5 bases, with 16 bases between. From germline, CDR1 is LGHNA and CDR2 YSLEER. The CDR3 is 13 amino acids. In DNA, the CDR3 is TGCGCCAGCCTTGGGGGGAATCCTAACGAGCAGTACTTC. Translation gives CASLGGNPNEQYF.

The chain uses TRBV20-1 and TRBJ2-5, with D perhaps matching TRBD2 (6 bases). The V end lost 3 bases, the J end lost 11 bases, and 16 bases lay between the germline ends. Germline CDR1 DFQATT, CDR2 SNEGSKA (reference sequence). The CDR3 covers 12 residues. In DNA form, the CDR3 reads TGCAGTGCTAGCCCCGGAGGGGATTCGCAGTACTTC. Protein sequence: CSASPGGDSQYF.

This clonotype appeared a few times. The chain carries TRBV7-2 and TRBJ2-7; TRBD2 agrees at 13 bases. V was clipped by 4 bases and J by 2 bases; unmatched bases: 8. CDR1 is SGHTA, CDR2 FQGNSA, per germline. The CDR3 contains 17 residues. As DNA, the CDR3 is TGTGCCAGCAGCTCGGGACTAGCGGGAAGGGGGACCTACGAGCAGTACTTC. Translating gives CASSSGLAGRGTYEQYF.

The CDR3 is CASSYSIQDQETQYF. CDR3 sequence (DNA): TGTGCCAGCAGTTACTCGATCCAGGACCAAGAGACCCAGTACTTC. J is TRBJ2-4 and V is TRBV6-5; no definite D call. The J call is in doubt because the DNA end fits TRBJ2-5 better. Germline V gives CDR1 MNHEY, CDR2 SVGAGI. This CDR3 contains 15 residues.

This clonotype was detected only a few times. The V gene is TRBV6-2 or TRBV6-3, the J gene TRBJ1-2; 7 nucleotides agree with TRBD1. This CDR3 spans 14 amino acids. CDR1 and CDR2 from the germline V gene are MNHEY and SVGEGT. V dropped 8 bases and J dropped 2; count of bases not matched to a gene: 8. The CDR3 sequence: CASGRGQTNYGYTF. The CDR3, as DNA: TGTGCCAGCGGACGGGGACAGACCAACTATGGCTACACCTTC.

J is TRBJ1-1 and V is TRBV20-1, with no clear D. The CDR3 totals 13 residues. Germline CDR1 is DFQATT and CDR2 is SNEGSKA (reference sequence). V gave up 2 bases and J gave up 6 bases, with 13 bases separating them. Here the CDR3 DNA reads TGCAGTGCTAGATTCCCGGGAACGGCTGAAGCTTTCTTT. Translated: CSARFPGTAEAFF.

This clonotype was seen at least ten times. The chain uses TRBV25-1 and TRBJ2-1; 7 bases fit TRBD2. Trimming took 5 bases from V and 3 from J; bases not matched to a gene: 4. Germline CDR1 reads MGHDK; CDR2 reads SYGVNS. There are 14 residues in the CDR3. The CDR3 reads CASSLPSGYNEQFF. CDR3 nucleotide sequence: TGTGCCAGCAGTCTTCCTAGCGGCTACAATGAGCAGTTCTTC.

The gene calls are TRBV7-2 and TRBJ1-2, with D perhaps TRBD1 (6 bases). CDR1 and CDR2 (germline): SGHTA, FQGNSA. V was cut by 5 bases and J by 3 bases, with 16 bases left in between. The CDR3 consists of 15 residues. CDR3 region: CASSPATGGYYGYTF. CDR3 DNA: TGTGCCAGCAGCCCCGCGACAGGAGGTTACTATGGCTACACCTTC.

The V gene is TRBV6-6, the J gene TRBJ2-5, with TRBD2 matching 7 bases. Germline-derived CDR1 and CDR2 are MNHNY and SVGAGI (reference sequence). V was pared by 6 bases and J by 5 bases, with 6 bases of the junction left unmatched. The length of the CDR3 is 13 residues. The CDR3: CASRLLARETQYF. In nucleotides, the CDR3 is TGTGCCAGCAGATTACTAGCGCGGGAGACCCAGTACTTC.

The chain combines TRBV7-2 with TRBJ2-2; unclear D gene. The CDR3 extends over 14 amino acids. Germline CDR1 is SGHTA and CDR2 is FQGNSA. The germline V and J ends were trimmed by 0 bases and 3 bases, with 5 bases remaining between them. The CDR3 region is CASSLARYTGELFF. The CDR3 DNA follows: TGTGCCAGCAGCTTAGCCAGATACACCGGGGAGCTGTTTTTT.

CDR3 DNA: TGTGCCATCAGTGAGTCAAGAATCGGGCGGGACTATGGCTACACCTTC. It specifies CAISESRIGRDYGYTF. This chain connects TRBV10-3 to TRBJ1-2; no reliable D call. This CDR3 has 16 residues. V lost 0 bases and J 3 bases, leaving 14 bases between the germline ends. Germline-derived CDR1 and CDR2 are ENHRY and SYGVKD.

The count of this clonotype is one. V gene TRBV11-2 combines with J gene TRBJ2-1; 7 nucleotides line up with TRBD1. J lost 15 bases, V lost 5 bases, and 13 bases had no gene match. Germline CDR1 SGHAT, CDR2 FQNNGV. This CDR3 is 13 amino acids long. The CDR3 reads CASSAQGLSFLFF. For the CDR3, the DNA is TGTGCCAGCAGCGCACAGGGGTTAAGTTTCTTGTTCTTC.